This T cell receptor beta chain appears in the sequencing data of a study of T cell responses to AZD1222 COVID-19 vaccine. Germline-derived CDR1 and CDR2 are MDHEN and SYDVKM. V dropped 10 bases and J dropped 0 bases, with 11 bases sitting between them. The CDR3 consists of 13 residues. Generated by immunoSEQ multiplex PCR, the TCRdb table keeps only in-frame clones and is missing some. The data contain approximately 150,000 clones, about 86% of them singletons. This clone has only one observation. The sequence was collected from an adult who received the AZD1222 COVID-19 vaccine. Sequences were derived from peripheral blood, sampled 28 days after the second AZD1222 dose. This chain uses TRBV28 with TRBJ2-3; D remains ambiguous. In DNA form, the CDR3 reads TGTGCCACTGCTTGGGGAAGCACAGATACGCAGTATTTT. Translation gives CATAWGSTDTQYF.